These 5 T cell receptor beta chains were all obtained from the same sample, sequenced in a study of shared clonotypes between healthy human individuals (TCRdb year 2020). CD8 naive samples consisted of CD45RO-negative cells that were positively selected for CCR7, yielding a CD45RA+CCR7+ population without TemRA cells. The method was the immunoSEQ multiplex PCR assay. Sourced from immuneACCESS, this table was stored by TCRdb with only in-frame sequences that have V and J called. A share of the clones is absent; for the studies checked, an unresolved V gene accounts for under half, and the remainder has no known explanation. This sample comprises around 2,100,000 clones, 85% to 95% of them detected only once. The top ten clones comprise 0.95% to 1.5% of the sample. The sequenced sample consisted of naive CD8+ T cells sorted from blood. According to the study, the label for this sample's cell subset or site signals: CD45RA+CCR7+. These TCRs come from a man aged 18-30 years in good health.

In regard to this clone: This sample also contains other DNA sequences that code for the same CDR3. CDR3 protein: CASSPRTGLSTDTQYF. DNA of the CDR3: TGTGCCAGCAGCCCCCGGACAGGCCTTAGCACAGATACGCAGTATTTT. J is TRBJ2-3 and V is TRBV9; TRBD1 agrees at 7 bases. Germline CDR1 and CDR2: SGDLS and YYNGEE. V lost 4 bases to trimming and J lost 0 bases; unmatched junction nucleotides: 8. The length of the CDR3 is 16 residues.

V is TRBV27 and J is TRBJ1-1; D is possibly TRBD1 (6 bases). CDR3 length: 16 amino acids. Germline CDR1 reads MNHEY; CDR2 reads SMNVEV (reference sequence). The V and J ends lost 6 bases and 1 base respectively, with 18 bases between them. The CDR3 loop is CASRDPYREGNTEAFF. The CDR3 region has the DNA TGTGCCAGCAGGGATCCCTACAGGGAGGGGAACACTGAAGCTTTCTTT.

The CDR3 region is CASSLLQGYNEQFF. DNA of the CDR3: TGTGCCAGCAGTTTGCTACAGGGATACAATGAGCAGTTCTTC. This chain links TRBV6-5 with TRBJ2-1, with TRBD1 as a possible D gene (6 bases). The V gene's germline CDR1 is MNHEY and CDR2 SVGAGI. V lost 4 bases to trimming and J lost 4 bases, with 11 bases between them. This CDR3 is 14 amino acids long.

This chain links TRBV5-6 with TRBJ2-5; D is perhaps TRBD1 (5 bases). The J call may be in error: the DNA end matches TRBJ2-7 better. Germline V gene sequence: CDR1 SGHDT, CDR2 YYEEEE. The CDR3 runs to 14 residues. The CDR3 DNA follows: TGTGCCAGCAGCTTGGCAGGGAACTCCTACGAGCAGTACTTC. Translating it yields CASSLAGNSYEQYF.

The chain recombines TRBV27 with TRBJ2-1, with TRBD2 matching 8 bases. The CDR3 contains 17 residues. J lost 4 bases, V lost 1 base, and 9 bases had no gene match. CDR1 and CDR2 from the germline V gene are MNHEY and SMNVEV (reference sequence). CDR3 sequence reads: CASSLFGGESGYNEQFF. The CDR3 DNA sequence: TGTGCCAGCAGTTTATTCGGGGGGGAAAGTGGATACAATGAGCAGTTCTTC.